One sample yielded the 17 T cell receptor beta chains listed below, sequenced in a study of T cells expressing NK-cell markers. No DNA is given; TCRdb re-called the 5' RACE reads and lists each CDR3 protein once. Recorded here are about 460,000 distinct CDR3 sequences; the top ten clones represent almost 1.5%. The sequenced material came from blood T cells: a sorted CD56 or NKG2C T cell subset, CD4+ or CD8+ T cells, or bulk PBMC T cells (not recorded which). The receptor set was obtained from a woman aged 45 to 65 in good health.

This chain links TRBV5-5 with TRBJ2-3; TCRdb selects TRBD1, and the lack of DNA leaves this call unchecked. Germline V gives CDR1 SGHKS, CDR2 YYEKEE (reference sequence). This CDR3 is built from 14 residues. The CDR3 here is CASTTTGRTDTQYF.

The rearrangement joins TRBV24-1 to TRBJ2-1; no DNA is available, so the TRBD2 call from TCRdb remains unchecked. Germline V gene sequence: CDR1 KGHDR, CDR2 SFDVKD. CDR3 size: 14 residues. The CDR3 is CATSDVGLANEQFF.

The V call is TRBV12-3 or TRBV12-4, the J call TRBJ1-1. The CDR3 contains 15 residues. The CDR3 reads CASRPEGVGGTEAFF.

V gene TRBV10-2 combines with J gene TRBJ2-3. CDR1 WSHSY and CDR2 SAAADI come from the germline V gene. The CDR3 is made up of 14 amino acids. The chain's CDR3 is CASREGFSTDTQYF.

The CDR3 spells CSASGSRQSQPQHF. This sequence joins TRBV20-1 and TRBJ1-5; TCRdb returns TRBD1, unconfirmable since there is no DNA. The CDR3 has 14 amino acids. Germline V gene sequence: CDR1 DFQATT, CDR2 SNEGSKA (reference sequence).

The genes are TRBV6-5 and TRBJ2-3; TCRdb names TRBD2, which stays unverified in the absence of DNA. Germline-derived CDR1 and CDR2 are MNHEY and SVGAGI. This CDR3 has 14 amino acids. The CDR3 sequence is CASRNLAGGRAQYF.

The chain joins TRBV19 to TRBJ2-7; TCRdb outputs TRBD1, but without DNA this stays unchecked. Germline values: CDR1 LNHDA, CDR2 SQIVND (reference sequence). This CDR3 is 15 amino acids long. CDR3 amino acids: CASSNHRDDSYEQYF.

The CDR3 region is CASSQTGTQGGADTQYF. The chain is built from TRBV4-1 and TRBJ2-3; the TCRdb D gene call, TRBD2, has no DNA to confirm it. The CDR3 totals 17 residues. The germline V gene encodes CDR1 MGHRA and CDR2 YSYEKL.

V usage is TRBV4-2 and J usage is TRBJ2-3. The CDR3 length is 14 residues. Germline-derived CDR1 and CDR2 are LGHNA and YNFKEQ. The CDR3 loop reads CASSQALDGDTQYF.

This chain links TRBV20-1 with TRBJ2-3; TCRdb reports TRBD1, a call that lacks DNA to check it against. Per the germline V gene, CDR1 is DFQATT and CDR2 is SNEGSKA (reference sequence). CDR3 length equals 17 residues. The CDR3 sequence: CSARMRLAGAGADTQYF.

This chain connects TRBV18 to TRBJ1-5; the D call from TCRdb, TRBD1, cannot be confirmed without DNA. The CDR3 totals 19 residues. CDR1 and CDR2 from the germline V gene are KGHSH and LQKENI. The CDR3 reads CASSRLSPGGLGGNQPQHF.

V usage is TRBV7-2 and J usage is TRBJ1-3; the TCRdb D gene call, TRBD1, has no DNA to confirm it. This CDR3 is built from 16 residues. Germline assignment: CDR1 SGHTA and CDR2 FQGNSA. The CDR3 loop reads CASSPTQGRAGNTIYF.

This sequence joins TRBV5-1 and TRBJ1-5; the TCRdb D gene call, TRBD1, has no DNA to confirm it. Germline assignment: CDR1 SGHRS and CDR2 YFSETQ. This CDR3 spans 15 amino acids. CDR3 sequence: CASSLGDRGNQPQHF.

This rearrangement joins TRBV2 to TRBJ2-2. CDR1 SNHLY and CDR2 FYNNEI come from the germline V gene. The CDR3 spans 12 residues. The CDR3 spells CASSAGTGEPFF.

V is TRBV5-1 and J is TRBJ2-5. The CDR3 is 13 amino acids. Germline loops: CDR1 SGHRS, CDR2 YFSETQ. This CDR3 is CASSVGIQETQYF.

This chain uses TRBV10-3 with TRBJ1-2; the D gene TCRdb calls, TRBD1, cannot be checked with no DNA. In germline, CDR1 is ENHRY, CDR2 SYGVKD. The CDR3 length is 14 residues. The CDR3 is CAISEILGQGGYTF.

CDR3 protein: CSVPGLAGYEQYF. The rearrangement joins TRBV29-1 to TRBJ2-7; there is no DNA to check the TCRdb D call of TRBD2. Germline loops: CDR1 SQVTM, CDR2 ANQGSEA. The CDR3 runs 13 residues.